This T cell receptor (beta chain) was sequenced for a study of T cell repertoires in cytomegalovirus infection. Looking at the study overall: Through public TCR beta signatures, both CMV infection and matching HLA type were indicated. Study-level results: HLA-C-restricted CMV-specific TCR beta clonotypes prevailed in the ex vivo response.

This clonotype occurred a few times. What it recognizes is unknown. V lost 5 bases to trimming and J lost 3 bases; unmatched junction nucleotides: 4. Looked up from germline, CDR1 is ENHRY and CDR2 is SYGVKD. The length of the CDR3 is 14 residues. A single record per CDR3 protein comes from TCRdb applying MiXCR to the reads. This sample has 650,000 to 850,000 distinct CDR3 sequences; 25% to 30% occur once, and the top ten carry about an eighth. Sequencing used cultured CD8+ T cells from PBMCs, obtained from culture after CMV antigen stimulation. The chain employs TRBV10-3 and TRBJ2-3; 8 bases are shared with TRBD2. The TCR was taken from a human donor in good health (CMV status not recorded). Some clones in this sample may be carry-over from other donors' samples. The CDR3 loop is CAISLGGGTDTQYF. In DNA, the CDR3 is TGTGCCATCAGTCTCGGCGGGGGGACAGATACGCAGTATTTT.